Sequencing of this T cell receptor (beta chain) was carried out in a study of blood T cell repertoires in COVID-19. About the research overall: The United States, Italy and Spain were the sources of the acute and convalescent COVID-19 samples. The cDNA or gDNA used as material had been derived from T cells, B-cell-depleted T cells, or PBMCs.

This CDR3 region has 14 residues. CDR1 is MDHEN and CDR2 is SYDVKM in the germline V gene. Trimming shortened V by 6 bases and J by 3 bases, and 14 bases separated the two germline ends. In the authors' methods: Amplified reference gene primers provided the basis for estimating nucleated cell counts. Measured with immunoSEQ multiplex PCR; TCRdb has only the in-frame clones, and not every one. The DNA gave D and trimming, while V, J and clone size come from that table. The table records just under 40,000 clones, 75% to 85% of them present only once. The chain combines TRBV28 with TRBJ1-1; tentatively, D is TRBD1 (6 bases). Sequencing input: peripheral blood. The receptor was isolated from a man in his sixties or seventies with acute or convalescent COVID-19. The CDR3 DNA follows: TGTGCCAGCAGCCTGACAGGCGGGTACACTGAAGCTTTCTTT. Amino acid sequence: CASSLTGGYTEAFF.